This T cell receptor (beta chain) is drawn from a study of OX40 agonist ivuxolimab in advanced cancers. Study-level information: The patients received agonistic anti-OX40 (CD134) antibody ivuxolimab. Anti-PD-1, anti-PD-L1 or anti-CTLA-4 therapy given earlier was allowed, and over 35% had some.

The CDR3 totals 13 residues. CDR1 is SGHDT and CDR2 is YYEEEE in the germline V gene. V shed 0 bases and J shed 3 bases, with 5 bases lying between them. The table came from immunoSEQ multiplex PCR; TCRdb's copy has only in-frame clones and leaves some out. The table records about 46,000 clones, more than 75% of them present only once. This material consisted of CD4+ or CD8+ T cells sorted from blood, taken in a trial of the OX40 agonist ivuxolimab. The origin of this receptor is an adult with an advanced solid tumor such as melanoma, head and neck, liver or kidney cancer. V usage is TRBV5-6 and J usage is TRBJ2-3; no clear D gene. The CDR3 reads CASSLVVTDTQYF. CDR3 in DNA: TGTGCCAGCAGCTTGGTAGTAACAGATACGCAGTATTTT.